The 24 T cell receptor beta chains in this list originate from one sample, sequenced in a study of patients and donors after allogeneic stem cell transplantation. MiXCR was run by TCRdb on the RT-PCR reads, yielding one entry per CDR3 protein. The sample yields approximately 20,000 distinct CDR3 sequences, around 5% seen once. Input material: blood, either unsorted or a sorted T cell fraction (not recorded which). These TCRs come from a human donor who was either an allogeneic HSCT recipient or a stem cell or donor lymphocyte infusion donor (not recorded which). It is not recorded whose cells these are; they may come from a transplant donor.

This clonotype has a count of ten or more. The CDR3 DNA sequence: TGTGCTAGTGGTTTTAGACAGGACACTGAAGCTTTCTTT. As protein: CASGFRQDTEAFF. This sequence joins TRBV12-5 and TRBJ1-1; D might be TRBD1 (6 bases). Germline CDR1 and CDR2: LGHNT and FRNRAP. Trimming shortened V by 3 bases and J by 3 bases, and 8 bases separated the two germline ends. The CDR3 contains 13 residues. The whole variable domain, filled in from reference TRBV12-5 and TRBJ1-1, reads DARVTQTPRHKVTEMGQEVTMRCQPILGHNTVFWYRQTMMQGLELLAYFRNRAPLDDSGMPKDRFSAEMPDATLATLKIQPSEPRDSAVYFCASGFRQDTEAFFGQGTRLTVV.

This clonotype came up many times. The chain has TRBV5-1 and TRBJ1-1, with D tentatively TRBD1 (5 bases). The CDR3 has 15 residues. Trimming pared 4 bases from V and 0 bases from J, leaving 13 bases between. Germline CDR1 SGHRS, CDR2 YFSETQ. This CDR3 is CASSMGGIMNTEAFF. Written as DNA, the CDR3 is TGCGCCAGCAGCATGGGGGGGATCATGAACACTGAAGCTTTCTTT.

This clonotype was seen repeatedly, ten times or more. The genes are TRBV7-2 and TRBJ1-5; D is undetermined. CDR1 is SGHTA and CDR2 is FQGNSA in the germline V gene. This CDR3 has 15 amino acids. Between the trimmed V and J ends, which lost 1 base and 1 base, there was a span of 8 bases. In DNA form, the CDR3 reads TGTGCCAGCAGCTTAGAAGGGATAAGCAATCAGCCCCAGCATTTT. Translated: CASSLEGISNQPQHF.

This clonotype came up many times. CDR3 coding DNA: TGTGCCAGCACCCCGCGGGCGGGTTCAGATACGCAGTATTTT. The encoded protein is CASTPRAGSDTQYF. The chain links TRBV11-1 to TRBJ2-3, with D maybe TRBD2 (5 bases). V lost 7 bases and J lost 4, with 15 bases in between. Germline V gives CDR1 SGHAT, CDR2 FQDESV (reference sequence). The CDR3 is 14 residues long.

This clonotype was recorded many times. The chain employs TRBV9 and TRBJ1-6; D unresolved. Germline V gives CDR1 SGDLS, CDR2 YYNGEE. The CDR3 length is 13 residues. V was cut by 4 bases and J by 7 bases, with 9 bases left in between. CDR3 residues: CASSPTSNSPLHF. CDR3 in DNA: TGTGCCAGCAGCCCAACCTCGAATTCACCCCTCCACTTT.

In this sample, this clonotype turned up many times. The V gene is TRBV9, the J gene TRBJ1-6; weak D call: TRBD1 (5 bases). Trimming pared 3 bases from V and 4 bases from J, leaving 11 bases between. Per germline, CDR1 SGDLS and CDR2 YYNGEE. The CDR3 has 15 amino acids. CDR3 in amino acids: CASSEVGRYNSPLHF. In DNA, the CDR3 is TGTGCCAGCAGCGAGGTGGGACGTTATAATTCACCCCTCCACTTT. The whole variable domain, filled in from reference TRBV9 and TRBJ1-6, reads DSGVTQTPKHLITATGQRVTLRCSPRSGDLSVYWYQQSLDQGLQFLIQYYNGEERAKGNILERFSAQQFPDLHSELNLSSLELGDSALYFCASSEVGRYNSPLHFGNGTRLTVT.

This clonotype turned up a few times. This sequence joins TRBV7-9 and TRBJ1-1; D ambiguous. The CDR3 is 15 residues long. Germline assignment: CDR1 SEHNR and CDR2 FQNEAQ (reference sequence). V lost 2 bases to trimming and J lost 2 bases, with 12 bases between them. This CDR3 reads CASSLLGGINTEAFF. The CDR3 DNA sequence: TGTGCCAGCAGCTTACTCGGCGGGATAAACACTGAAGCTTTCTTT.

The chain links TRBV20-1 to TRBJ2-7, with 8 nucleotides matching TRBD1. Per the germline V gene, CDR1 is DFQATT and CDR2 is SNEGSKA (reference sequence). The CDR3 has 12 residues. V lost 6 bases to trimming and J lost 2 bases; unmatched junction nucleotides: 3. CDR3 sequence (DNA): TGCAGTGCCACAGGGGGAACCTACGAGCAGTACTTC. The encoded protein is CSATGGTYEQYF.

V and J are TRBV7-4 and TRBJ2-5; 7 positions agree with TRBD2. The V gene end was trimmed by 3 bases and the J gene end by 5 bases; junction bases not matched to a gene: 9. This CDR3 has 15 amino acids. Looked up from germline, CDR1 is SGHVT and CDR2 is SQSDAQ. The CDR3: CASSLGDSGGETQYF. In DNA, the CDR3 is TGTGCCAGCAGCTTGGGGGACTCCGGGGGGGAGACCCAGTACTTC.

The sample holds a few counts of this clonotype. The chain carries TRBV11-1 and TRBJ2-7, with D uncertain. V was trimmed by 1 base and J by 3 bases, leaving 13 bases between them. The CDR3 loop spans 15 amino acids. The V gene's germline CDR1 is SGHAT and CDR2 FQDESV (reference sequence). Here the CDR3 reads CASSLGLGNDYEQYF. Here the CDR3 DNA reads TGTGCCAGCAGCTTAGGTCTAGGGAATGACTACGAGCAGTACTTC.

This clonotype was seen at least ten times. The chain couples TRBV27 to TRBJ2-1; tentatively, D is TRBD2 (5 bases). V dropped 2 bases and J dropped 4 bases, with 12 bases sitting between them. In germline, CDR1 is MNHEY, CDR2 SMNVEV (reference sequence). The length of the CDR3 is 15 residues. CDR3 sequence: CASSLRWELYNEQFF. The CDR3 DNA sequence: TGTGCCAGCAGTTTAAGGTGGGAGTTATACAATGAGCAGTTCTTC.

This clonotype was found many times. The chain carries TRBV29-1 and TRBJ2-3; D is tentatively TRBD1 or TRBD2 (5 bases each). CDR3 length: 18 residues. Germline CDR1 is SQVTM and CDR2 is ANQGSEA. V was clipped by 2 bases and J by 3 bases, with 24 bases between them. CDR3 residues: CSVEPHLAPGKGTDTQYF. DNA of the CDR3: TGCAGCGTTGAACCACACCTGGCCCCCGGGAAGGGGACAGATACGCAGTATTTT.

In this sample, this clonotype turned up many times. The J gene is TRBJ1-5, the V gene TRBV20-1; D is uncertain. The germline gives CDR1 DFQATT, CDR2 SNEGSKA (reference sequence). The CDR3 is made up of 12 amino acids. With 5 bases removed from V and 5 bases from J, the gap between germline ends came to 10 bases. In DNA, the CDR3 is TGCAGTGCTGGTCCCGTTGATCAGCCCCAGCATTTT. This encodes CSAGPVDQPQHF.

As to this clonotype: A far larger clone is off by one base, so a read error is likely. V is TRBV11-1 and J is TRBJ1-6; 10 bases fit TRBD1. Germline CDR1 is SGHAT and CDR2 is FQDESV (reference sequence). The CDR3 is 17 amino acids. CDR3 bases: TGTGCCTGCAGCTCACACGATTGGACAGGGGGAGGTTCACCCCTCCACTTT. It encodes CACSSHDWTGGGSPLHF.

This clonotype was seen only a few times. The V call is TRBV27, the J call TRBJ1-5, with 8 bases aligning to TRBD1. Germline assignment: CDR1 MNHEY and CDR2 SMNVEV (reference sequence). J was trimmed by 2 bases and V by 7 bases; bases with no gene match: 10. The CDR3 spans 16 residues. CDR3 amino acids: CASKQAGGIGNQPQHF. CDR3 DNA sequence: TGTGCCAGCAAACAAGCAGGGGGCATCGGCAATCAGCCCCAGCATTTT.

There are many counts of this clonotype. The DNA of the CDR3 is TGTGCTAGTGCCAAAGAAGGGTTGTCAGGAAACACCATATATTTT. Amino acid sequence: CASAKEGLSGNTIYF. This sequence joins TRBV12-5 and TRBJ1-3; no firm D call. CDR3 length: 15 amino acids. Germline values: CDR1 LGHNT, CDR2 FRNRAP. Trimming stripped 7 bases from V and 4 bases from J, with 17 bases between.

This clonotype was picked up many times. This chain links TRBV3-1 with TRBJ1-5, with D unresolved. Trimming left V 1 base short and J 4 bases short, with 5 bases between. The CDR3 is 13 amino acids. Germline CDR1 reads LGHDT; CDR2 reads YNNKEL (reference sequence). CDR3 residues: CASSQVGNQPQHF. The DNA for the CDR3 is TGTGCCAGCAGCCAAGTGGGTAATCAGCCCCAGCATTTT.

The table lists this clonotype with a few counts. The chain links TRBV20-1 to TRBJ2-7; 9 bases agree with TRBD2. CDR3 length equals 14 residues. Germline V gene lookup returns CDR1 DFQATT and CDR2 SNEGSKA (reference sequence). Trimming removed 5 bases from V and 4 bases from J; junction bases left unmatched: 9. Here the CDR3 reads CSASPGLALYEQYF. In DNA form, the CDR3 reads TGCAGTGCTTCCCCGGGACTAGCTCTGTACGAGCAGTACTTC.

The V and J genes are TRBV21-1 and TRBJ2-7; the table's D call, TRBD1, was not checked against the DNA. TRBV21-1 has pseudogene status. This CDR3 spans 16 amino acids. This chain's CDR3 is CASSNVEQGLLEEQYF. As DNA, the CDR3 is TGTGCCAGCAGCAATGTTGAACAGGGGCTACTTGAGGAGCAGTACTTC.

The sample holds many counts of this clonotype. In nucleotides, the CDR3 is TGTGCCATCAGTGAGTCATTATCGCACCTATCTAGCTATGGCTACACCTTC. Translation: CAISESLSHLSSYGYTF. V usage is TRBV10-3 and J usage is TRBJ1-2; D uncertain. The CDR3 loop spans 17 amino acids. Trimming left V 0 bases short and J 4 bases short, with 18 bases between. The germline gives CDR1 ENHRY, CDR2 SYGVKD.

This clonotype was seen many times. The rearrangement links TRBV12-5 to TRBJ2-3; D gene ambiguous. Germline CDR1 and CDR2: LGHNT and FRNRAP. The CDR3 totals 11 residues. Trimming stripped 1 base from V and 7 bases from J, with 3 bases between. CDR3 DNA sequence: TGTGCTAGTGGTTTGGAAAATACGCAGTATTTT. Encoded protein: CASGLENTQYF.

The sample holds many counts of this clonotype. J is TRBJ1-2 and V is TRBV12-3 or TRBV12-4; no clear D gene. Trimming left V 4 bases short and J 5 bases short, with 8 bases between. The CDR3 covers 12 residues. CDR3 in amino acids: CASSYPYYGYTF. CDR3 DNA: TGTGCCAGCAGTTACCCATATTATGGCTACACCTTC.

This clonotype was detected a few times. A much larger clone lies a single base off, so this may be a read error. The chain couples TRBV4-1 to TRBJ1-2; D gene uncertain. This CDR3 spans 16 amino acids. Germline assignment: CDR1 MGHRA and CDR2 YSYEKL. Trimming cost V 0 bases and J 5 bases, with 16 bases left between them. CDR3 amino acids: CASSQEINLNIYGYTF. CDR3 nucleotide sequence: TGCGCCAGCAGCCAAGAAATCAACCTGAACATATATGGCTACACCTTC.

This clonotype was recorded a few times. The rearrangement links TRBV5-1 to TRBJ1-4, with D possibly being TRBD1 (5 bases). V was clipped by 3 bases and J by 0 bases, with 9 bases between them. This CDR3 is built from 15 residues. Germline-derived CDR1 and CDR2 are SGHRS and YFSETQ. CDR3 in amino acids: CASSYRRATNEKLFF. The CDR3 DNA sequence: TGCGCCAGCAGCTACAGGCGTGCAACTAATGAAAAACTGTTTTTT.